These T cell receptor beta chains were read from a single sample in a study of blood T cell repertoires in COVID-19. Assay used: immunoSEQ multiplex PCR; TCRdb lists only in-frame clones, some missing. The sample has around 250,000 clones, approximately 83% seen once. The sample consisted of PBMCs or T cells enriched from blood (not recorded which). The receptor set was obtained from a woman in her forties or fifties who had recovered from COVID-19. CDR3s include the opening cysteine and the closing phenylalanine or tryptophan. The D gene is left open where the match is weak. Size values are once, few and many counts, or a class for expanded clones, and some rows have none.

J gene,V gene,D gene,clone size,CDR3 protein,CDR3 DNA
TRBJ2-7,TRBV10-3,TRBD1,NA,CATYGDRVYEQYF,TGTGCCACCTATGGGGACAGGGTCTACGAGCAGTACTTC
TRBJ2-7,TRBV5-1,NA,NA,CASSLDQVIYEQYF,TGCGCCAGCAGCTTGGACCAGGTGATCTACGAGCAGTACTTC
TRBJ2-7,TRBV6-5,TRBD2,NA,CASRWTSGINEQYF,TGTGCCAGCAGATGGACTAGCGGGATCAACGAGCAGTACTTC
TRBJ1-5,TRBV2,TRBD1,NA,CASRKGDRGFNQPQHF,TGTGCCAGCAGGAAGGGGGACAGGGGCTTCAATCAGCCCCAGCATTTT
TRBJ2-1,TRBV12-3/TRBV12-4,NA,NA,CASTTTSLNEQFF,TGTGCCAGCACCACAACATCATTAAATGAGCAGTTCTTC
TRBJ2-1,TRBV12-2,NA,NA,CASRFRASGRTNEQFF,TGTGCAAGTCGCTTCCGGGCTAGCGGGAGGACAAATGAGCAGTTCTTC
TRBJ1-2,TRBV29-1,NA,NA,CSVEDLGGYTF,TGCAGCGTTGAAGATCTAGGTGGCTACACCTTC
TRBJ2-2,TRBV28,NA,NA,CASSSTNTGELFF,TGTGCCAGCAGTTCCACAAACACCGGGGAGCTGTTTTTT
TRBJ2-2,TRBV19,NA,NA,CASRSVAANTGELFF,TGTGCCAGTAGGTCAGTAGCGGCAAACACCGGGGAGCTGTTTTTT
TRBJ1-4,TRBV6-5,NA,NA,CASSPGGRDGEKLFF,TGTGCCAGCAGCCCGGGGGGGCGAGACGGCGAAAAACTGTTTTTT
TRBJ2-2,TRBV19,NA,NA,CASTSRVYRGTGELFF,TGTGCCAGTACCAGCCGGGTCTATCGTGGCACCGGGGAGCTGTTTTTT
TRBJ1-1,TRBV14,NA,NA,CASSLMTATEAFF,TGTGCCAGCAGCCTAATGACAGCGACTGAAGCTTTCTTT
TRBJ2-3,TRBV5-1,NA,NA,CASSLVGGRTDTQYF,TGCGCCAGCAGCTTGGTCGGCGGGCGCACAGATACGCAGTATTTT
TRBJ2-7,TRBV7-9,TRBD1,NA,CASSSIAGQGAPSSYEQYF,TGTGCCAGCAGCTCTATAGCGGGACAGGGGGCCCCAAGCTCCTACGAGCAGTACTTC
TRBJ1-3,TRBV3-1/TRBV3-2,NA,once,CASSPPYGNTIYF,TGTGCCAGCAGCCCTCCCTACGGGAACACCATATATTTT
TRBJ2-2,TRBV12-5,TRBD1,once,CASGRGTGNTGELFF,TGTGCTAGTGGACGGGGGACAGGAAACACCGGGGAGCTGTTTTTT
TRBJ2-7,TRBV6-6,NA,NA,CASSYPLTYEQYF,TGTGCCAGCAGTTACCCCCTAACCTACGAGCAGTACTTC
TRBJ1-1,TRBV19,TRBD1,NA,CASTPRTGPLNTEAFF,TGTGCCAGTACTCCTAGGACAGGACCTCTGAACACTGAAGCTTTCTTT
TRBJ1-1,TRBV6-1,NA,NA,CASSEVWRHTEAFF,TGTGCCAGCAGTGAAGTTTGGCGGCATACTGAAGCTTTCTTT
TRBJ1-6,TRBV4-1,TRBD1,once,CASSQGTGWYSPLHF,TGCGCCAGCAGCCAAGGGACAGGGTGGTATTCACCCCTCCACTTT
TRBJ2-7,TRBV5-4,NA,NA,CASSVRDRPLGEQYF,TGTGCCAGCAGCGTGCGGGACAGACCTCTGGGCGAGCAGTACTTC
TRBJ2-1,TRBV19,TRBD2,NA,CASSPPGLANYNEQFF,TGTGCCAGTAGTCCGCCGGGACTAGCGAATTACAATGAGCAGTTCTTC
TRBJ2-1,TRBV5-1,TRBD2,NA,CASSWPLAGVDNEQFF,TGCGCCAGCAGCTGGCCGCTAGCGGGAGTTGATAATGAGCAGTTCTTC
TRBJ2-3,TRBV29-1,NA,NA,CSTTSASYDPWGRGRDTQYF,TGCAGCACTACATCCGCCTCATATGACCCCTGGGGTCGGGGGAGAGATACGCAGTATTTT
TRBJ2-3,TRBV12-3/TRBV12-4,NA,NA,CASRRLTDTQYF,TGTGCCAGCAGGAGACTCACAGATACGCAGTATTTT
TRBJ2-5,TRBV28,TRBD2,many,CATSTPFGEGETQYF,TGTGCCACTTCCACCCCGTTCGGGGAGGGAGAGACCCAGTACTTC
TRBJ1-5,TRBV28,NA,few,CASSLWDVGAQHF,TGTGCCAGCAGTTTATGGGACGTCGGGGCCCAGCATTTT
TRBJ2-1,TRBV6-1,TRBD2,NA,CASSERGIAGGRYNEQFF,TGTGCCAGCAGTGAAAGGGGAATAGCGGGAGGTCGGTACAATGAGCAGTTCTTC
TRBJ2-1,TRBV18,TRBD1,NA,CASSPGQGTYNEQFF,TGTGCCAGCTCACCTGGACAGGGCACCTACAATGAGCAGTTCTTC
TRBJ1-2,TRBV14,NA,NA,CASSPGLQGGYTF,TGTGCCAGCAGCCCCGGACTCCAAGGGGGCTACACCTTC
TRBJ2-1,TRBV5-4,TRBD2,NA,CASSPAGVSYNEQFF,TGTGCCAGCAGCCCAGCGGGAGTCTCCTACAATGAGCAGTTCTTC
TRBJ1-4,TRBV7-2,NA,once,CASSLVWGRAGEKLFF,TGTGCCAGCAGCTTAGTGTGGGGCAGGGCGGGGGAAAAACTGTTTTTT
TRBJ2-1,TRBV15,NA,NA,CATSFNNEQFF,TGTGCCACCTCCTTTAACAATGAGCAGTTCTTC
TRBJ1-5,TRBV4-1,NA,NA,CASSPTRGSGQPQHF,TGCGCCAGCAGCCCCACACGGGGATCAGGACAGCCCCAGCATTTT
TRBJ2-1,TRBV3-1/TRBV3-2,NA,once,CASSQGYPNSYNEQFF,TGTGCCAGCAGCCAAGGCTACCCCAACTCCTACAATGAGCAGTTCTTC
TRBJ2-3,TRBV11-2,NA,NA,CASSFGHHDPHPTQYF,TGTGCCAGCAGCTTCGGACACCATGATCCGCACCCTACGCAGTATTTT
TRBJ2-3,TRBV3-1/TRBV3-2,NA,once,CASSIRGPSTDTQYF,TGTGCCAGCAGCATAAGGGGCCCTAGCACAGATACGCAGTATTTT
TRBJ2-2,TRBV5-5,NA,NA,CASSLFQANTGELFF,TGTGCCAGCAGCTTGTTCCAAGCCAACACCGGGGAGCTGTTTTTT
TRBJ1-2,TRBV6-5,NA,NA,CASSYSREDGYTF,TGTGCCAGCAGTTACTCGAGGGAAGATGGCTACACCTTC
TRBJ1-1,TRBV10-3,TRBD1,NA,CAIRGGAGTGDGRTEAFF,TGTGCCATCAGGGGGGGCGCCGGGACAGGGGATGGAAGGACTGAAGCTTTCTTT
TRBJ2-7,TRBV4-1,TRBD2,NA,CASSLGLAEAYEQYF,TGCGCCAGCAGCCTTGGACTAGCGGAGGCCTACGAGCAGTACTTC